This T cell receptor (beta chain) was captured by sequencing in a study of OX40 agonist ivuxolimab in advanced cancers. Study at large: Patients received ivuxolimab, an agonistic anti-OX40 (CD134) antibody. Three patients got partial responses; one had hepatocellular carcinoma and two had cutaneous melanoma. Study-wide results and caveats: There was clonal expansion of CD4+ and CD8+ blood T cells by week 6 at 0.1 to 3.0 mg/kg. Expanded clones were, on average, more numerous in CD8+ T cells than in CD4+.

Assay used: immunoSEQ multiplex PCR; TCRdb lists only in-frame clones, some missing. The sample holds roughly 71,000 clones, roughly 85% seen once. Notes on this clone: No antigen is known for it. Other DNA sequences of this sample code for an identical CDR3.

This sample comprised CD4+ or CD8+ T cells sorted from blood, obtained in a trial of the OX40 agonist ivuxolimab. This sequence originates from an adult with an advanced solid tumor such as melanoma, head and neck, liver or kidney cancer.

The CDR3 reads CASSPGTAYSYEQYF. The CDR3 bases are TGTGCCAGCAGCCCTGGGACAGCTTACTCCTACGAGCAGTACTTC. This sequence joins TRBV5-4 and TRBJ2-7, with 7 bases fitting TRBD1. V lost 4 bases, J lost 0 bases, and 7 bases stayed unmatched. The CDR3 loop spans 15 amino acids. Germline V CDR1 and CDR2: SGHNT, YYREEE (reference sequence).